This record covers a single T cell receptor beta chain. What antigen it recognizes has not been identified. There are no base qualities to consult, and no much larger clone falls within one base. A single peripheral blood draw of about 116 mL on average was collected from each donor into heparinised tubes. A BD FACSAria II was used to sort naive, central memory, regulatory and stem cell-like memory CD4+ T cells with a panel that included CD45RO, CCR7, CD25, CD127, CD95 and CD27. Purity was above 98% for every sorted population. Right away, PBMCs were isolated by Lymphoprep density gradient centrifugation and were stained directly, with no culture step. To minimize batch effects, samples were stained and sorted in pairs, one healthy donor with one patient per experiment. Between the V and J ends, shortened by 4 bases and 3 bases respectively, the junction contains 12 bases. The CDR3 holds 14 amino acids from the cysteine to the phenylalanine. Left in the record is the CDR3 DNA by itself, 42 bases read in frame from the first base. The germline V gene specifies MDHEN as CDR1 and SYDVKM as CDR2.

This entry belongs to a study of beta chain features in type 1 diabetes (dated by TCRdb to the late 2010s). Study-level background: Mean age, gender distribution, total cell number and subset yield were not different between patients and healthy donors. A total of 90 million to 140 million sorted cells were examined across all samples, and RNA yield correlated strongly with the number of cells per subset. In the study, TCRB repertoires of sorted circulating CD4+ T cell subsets from recently diagnosed type 1 diabetes patients were compared with those of matched healthy donors. Naive and central memory subsets were obtained from all 30 or so donors, but regulatory and stem cell-like memory subsets were isolated from only 8 patients and 8 healthy donors. Overall study outcomes, separate from this receptor: Because cDNA rather than genomic DNA was sequenced, highly expressing activated cells could have been over-represented, although no difference in activation and CD3 levels was found between groups. The naive, central memory and regulatory TCRB repertoires appeared to resemble one another more closely among patients than among healthy donors. Shorter templates might have been favored by PCR, but patient and control samples were amplified and corrected together, so both groups would have been affected equally by any skew. Because small numbers of individuals were included in the HLA sub-analyses, any influence of HLA type on TCRB rearrangement was left unresolved. At VDJ recombination sites, patients with type 1 diabetes made fewer insertions and deleted more nucleotides, a pattern implying thymic rearrangement abnormalities. Type 1 diabetes patients showed a moderate but significant shortening of TCRB CDR3 length in all four CD4+ subsets.

The entire amount of isolated RNA was reverse transcribed using the High Capacity cDNA Reverse Transcription Kit, so the sequenced TCRB transcripts were expressed ones. Deep immunoSEQ sequencing was performed on naive, central memory and regulatory T cell samples, with an average of roughly 3.5 million total reads per sample. Sorted cells were lysed in RLT buffer, and RNA was extracted using DNase-treated RNeasy Micro or Mini kits according to cell number. Each cell subset was processed separately to prevent cross-contamination, with patient and healthy donor samples processed together. TCRB sequences were amplified from cDNA with the immunoSEQ multiplex PCR, producing 87-bp fragments spanning the CDR3 region. Sequencing of the amplicons was performed on the Illumina HiSeq platform. Per the original workflow: PCR bias was corrected computationally using synthetic template baselines, and reads within Hamming distance 2 were collapsed, with unmergeable singletons discarded. By aligning reads against IMGT, V, D and J genes, CDR3 length, and insertions or deletions at six rearrangement sites were assigned. Within each subset, clonotype counts were normalized to sorted cell number, and only after that were true diversity and Gini coefficients computed with the tcR R package. Repertoire sharing was quantified using the overlap coefficient calculated on TCRB nucleotide sequences. Out-of-frame TCRB sequences from naive cells were analyzed as a proxy for the pre-selection repertoire. What TCRdb holds here is the immuneACCESS table cut down to in-frame rearrangements. Part of the clones is not present; checked against another copy, under half of the missing clones reflect an unresolved V gene, and the others are unexplained. V, J and clone size are those of that table, while D and trimming were read from the DNA. In all, the sample holds hundreds of thousands of clones, and about 16% of those were seen once. About 0.097% of the sample is in the top ten clones.

The receptor chain draws on TRBV28 and TRBJ2-5; there is no confident call for the D gene. Sequencing input: naive CD4+ T cells from blood. What the cell subset or site label conveys for this sample: true naive CD4+ T cells. The source is a man younger than 30 in good health. The CDR3 protein sequence reads: CASSSFSSKETQYF. The DNA sequence is TGTGCCAGCAGTTCTTTCAGTTCGAAAGAGACCCAGTACTTC.